These 19 T cell receptor beta chains share one sample of origin, sequenced in a study of cytomegalovirus exposure and HLA in healthy donors. This PCR relied on a set of 60 Vbeta primers and 13 Jbeta primers. Assay used: immunoSEQ multiplex PCR; TCRdb lists only in-frame clones, some missing. Across approximately 200,000 clones, the top ten clones capture almost 0.75% of the sample. Sample: PBMCs. Receptors originate from a boy between 10 and 17 years old in good health and CMV-seronegative.

The rearrangement joins TRBV21-1 to TRBJ2-5; the tabulated D call, TRBD2, remains unverified against the DNA. TRBV21-1 is given as a pseudogene. The CDR3 has 16 residues. CDR3 in DNA: TGTGCCAGCAGCCCTCCGGGAGGTGGGCCCCAAGAGACCCAGTACTTC. Translation: CASSPPGGGPQETQYF.

This chain links TRBV9 with TRBJ2-2, with 10 bases that match TRBD2. J gave up 6 bases and V 4 bases, and 15 bases lay outside the gene matches. The CDR3 runs 18 residues. CDR1 and CDR2 (germline): SGDLS, YYNGEE. CDR3 nucleotides: TGTGCCAGCAGCTTAGGGGAGCGGGGGGGCCGTTATCCCGGGGAGCTGTTTTTT. Its protein product is CASSLGERGGRYPGELFF.

This chain connects TRBV7-2 to TRBJ2-7; D unresolved. Trimming left V 3 bases short and J 8 bases short, with 11 bases between. Germline V gene sequence: CDR1 SGHTA, CDR2 FQGNSA. This CDR3 is built from 12 residues. The chain's CDR3 is CASSFRSEKQYF. DNA of the CDR3: TGTGCCAGCAGCTTCAGATCAGAAAAGCAGTACTTC.

The gene calls are TRBV19 and TRBJ1-3; D not certain. There are 11 residues in the CDR3. Between the trimmed V and J ends, which lost 7 bases and 4 bases, there was a span of 5 bases. Germline CDR1 and CDR2: LNHDA and SQIVND (reference sequence). The CDR3 loop is CASTGGNTIYF. The CDR3 DNA sequence: TGTGCCAGTACGGGAGGAAACACCATATATTTT.

V is TRBV28 and J is TRBJ2-7; 9 bases map to TRBD1. From germline, CDR1 is MDHEN and CDR2 SYDVKM. The length of the CDR3 is 13 residues. V dropped 6 bases and J dropped 3; count of bases not matched to a gene: 3. CDR3 loop: CASRQDRGYEQYF. The CDR3 DNA reads TGTGCCAGCAGACAGGACAGGGGCTACGAGCAGTACTTC.

The genes are TRBV7-2 and TRBJ2-7; 9 bases are shared with TRBD2. From germline, CDR1 is SGHTA and CDR2 FQGNSA. This CDR3 region has 16 residues. J was trimmed by 2 bases and V by 1 base; bases with no gene match: 6. This CDR3 reads CASSLVGTSQTYEQYF. The CDR3 coding sequence is TGTGCCAGCAGCTTAGTTGGGACTAGCCAGACCTACGAGCAGTACTTC.

The chain couples TRBV5-1 to TRBJ2-5, with 7 nucleotides matching TRBD1. V lost 3 bases to trimming and J lost 5 bases; unmatched junction nucleotides: 10. Germline values: CDR1 SGHRS, CDR2 YFSETQ. The CDR3 has 15 amino acids. The CDR3: CASSSTGTERETQYF. In nucleotides, the CDR3 is TGCGCCAGCAGCTCCACCGGGACAGAAAGGGAGACCCAGTACTTC.

The chain combines TRBV6-5 with TRBJ2-7, with a weak D call TRBD2 (6 bases). This CDR3 is 14 amino acids long. Germline-derived CDR1 and CDR2 are MNHEY and SVGAGI. V lost 2 bases to trimming and J lost 4 bases, with 12 bases between them. This chain's CDR3 is CASSYVASAYEQYF. CDR3 nucleotides: TGTGCCAGCAGTTACGTCGCTAGCGCTTACGAGCAGTACTTC.

The rearrangement links TRBV29-1 to TRBJ1-2; TRBD1 aligns across 9 bases. Germline trimming cut 7 bases from V and 6 bases from J; bases unmatched to any gene: 6. This CDR3 comprises 12 residues. The germline V gene encodes CDR1 SQVTM and CDR2 ANQGSEA. The CDR3 DNA is TGCAGCGCCACCCGGGACAGGGATGGCTACACCTTC. Its protein product is CSATRDRDGYTF.

The chain employs TRBV7-6 and TRBJ1-2, with D unresolved. Trimming took off 5 bases at V and 8 bases at J, with 21 bases between the two ends. CDR1 and CDR2 (germline): SGHVS, FNYEAQ. The CDR3 is 15 amino acids. The CDR3 DNA reads as TGTGCCAGCAGCACGACGTTAGGGAGCCAGGACGGCTACACCTTC. It codes for CASSTTLGSQDGYTF.

The rearrangement uses TRBV7-9 and TRBJ1-2, with D maybe TRBD1 (5 bases). The CDR3 consists of 14 residues. Germline assignment: CDR1 SEHNR and CDR2 FQNEAQ (reference sequence). V was cut by 1 base and J by 5 bases, with 11 bases left in between. CDR3 nucleotides: TGTGCCAGCAGCTTAGGACAGTTGGCGTATGGCTACACCTTC. It yields the protein CASSLGQLAYGYTF.

The chain combines TRBV6-5 with TRBJ2-3; D might be TRBD2 (5 bases). The germline V and J ends were trimmed by 6 bases and 1 base, with 14 bases remaining between them. Looked up from germline, CDR1 is MNHEY and CDR2 is SVGAGI. The length of the CDR3 is 15 residues. CDR3 region: CASSPTRAGTDTQYF. The CDR3 DNA is TGTGCCAGCAGCCCCACGAGGGCAGGCACAGATACGCAGTATTTT.

This chain uses TRBV7-2 with TRBJ2-4; D may be TRBD2 (5 bases). The CDR3 is made up of 15 amino acids. V dropped 7 bases and J dropped 6 bases, with 19 bases sitting between them. Germline CDR1 is SGHTA and CDR2 is FQGNSA. The CDR3 is CASTSPVGVPNIQYF. The CDR3 bases are TGTGCCAGCACCTCACCGGTCGGGGTTCCAAACATTCAGTACTTC.

V is TRBV15 and J is TRBJ2-1, with a weak D call TRBD2 (6 bases). CDR3 length equals 16 residues. From germline, CDR1 is LNHNV and CDR2 YYDKDF (reference sequence). Trimming shortened V by 0 bases and J by 10 bases, and 19 bases separated the two germline ends. The CDR3 is CATSRDGGGTPREQFF. CDR3 nucleotides: TGTGCCACCAGCAGAGATGGTGGGGGGACCCCGAGGGAGCAGTTCTTC.

V and J are TRBV10-3 and TRBJ2-7, with 14 nucleotides matching TRBD2. V trimming: 3 bases; J trimming: 2 bases; junction bases outside the gene matches: 12. Per the germline V gene, CDR1 is ENHRY and CDR2 is SYGVKD. The length of the CDR3 is 19 residues. Here the CDR3 DNA reads TGTGCCATCAGTGATCAAGGTACGGGACTAGCGGGGGTTCCCTACGAGCAGTACTTC. Protein sequence: CAISDQGTGLAGVPYEQYF.

The J gene is TRBJ2-7, the V gene TRBV30, with 10 bases identical to TRBD2. Germline V gene sequence: CDR1 GTSNPN, CDR2 SVGIG (reference sequence). The CDR3 runs to 14 residues. With 1 base clipped from V and 2 bases from J, the junction kept 2 bases outside the gene matches. The CDR3 protein is CAWSGTSGTYEQYF. In DNA, the CDR3 is TGTGCCTGGAGTGGCACTAGCGGGACCTACGAGCAGTACTTC. The entire variable domain, with the rest obtained from reference TRBV30 and TRBJ2-7, is as follows: SQTIHQWPATLVQPVGSPLSLECTVEGTSNPNLYWYRQAAGRGLQLLFYSVGIGQISSEVPQNLSASRPQDRQFILSSKKLLLSDSGFYLCAWSGTSGTYEQYFGPGTRLTVT.

The rearrangement uses TRBV28 and TRBJ2-7; perhaps TRBD2 as D (6 bases). CDR1 is MDHEN, CDR2 SYDVKM, per germline. The ends were cut back, 5 bases at V and 3 bases at J, with 14 bases in the middle. The CDR3 consists of 14 residues. Written as DNA, the CDR3 is TGTGCCAGCAGTGCCTCCGGGGGAAGCTACGAGCAGTACTTC. It yields the protein CASSASGGSYEQYF. Drawing the rest from reference TRBV28 and TRBJ2-7, the complete variable domain is DVKVTQSSRYLVKRTGEKVFLECVQDMDHENMFWYRQDPGLGLRLIYFSYDVKMKEKGDIPEGYSVSREKKERFSLILESASTNQTSMYLCASSASGGSYEQYFGPGTRLTVT.

The CDR3 spells CASKGDRAYEQYF. DNA for the CDR3: TGTGCCAGCAAAGGAGACAGGGCATACGAGCAGTACTTC. The J gene is TRBJ2-7, the V gene TRBV2; 7 bases are shared with TRBD1. J gave up 4 bases and V 7 bases, and 7 bases lay outside the gene matches. CDR1 and CDR2 (germline): SNHLY, FYNNEI. The CDR3 has 13 residues.

The chain has TRBV5-1 and TRBJ2-2, with TRBD1 identical over 9 bases. From germline, CDR1 is SGHRS and CDR2 YFSETQ. The V segment lost 4 bases and the J segment 5 bases; nucleotides outside the gene matches: 6. This CDR3 is 15 amino acids long. The CDR3 DNA sequence: TGCGCCAGCAGCACCGCCGGGACAGGGACCGGGGAGCTGTTTTTT. Translated: CASSTAGTGTGELFF.